This T cell receptor beta chain is drawn from a study of Graves' ophthalmopathy and Graves' hyperthyroidism. Study-level results: Detection in blood was also observed for most expanded thyroid clonotypes above 0.001 frequency. A classifier, a 13-signature model, separated ophthalmopathy from stable hyperthyroidism with 85% to 90% sensitivity and about 83% specificity. Its predictions of ophthalmopathy progression gave the model over 70% sensitivity and 72% to 85% specificity.

Scientists amplified the TCR beta CDR3 regions from RNA transcripts. The first-round RT-PCR employed HTBI primers together with the Qiagen OneStep RT-PCR kit. A multiplex PCR was then performed as the second round. TCRdb reanalysed the multiplex PCR reads using MiXCR and keeps one entry per CDR3 protein. The repertoire has roughly 500,000 distinct CDR3 sequences, about 15% of them found once; the top ten carry around 9.8%. Moderate-to-severe activity, CAS ≥3, NOSPECS ≥4 and a duration under 3 months were seen in donors with ophthalmopathy. This clonotype was recorded at least ten times. What it recognizes is unknown. Germline V gene data show CDR1 as MNHNS and CDR2 as SASEGT. V trimming: 4 bases; J trimming: 6 bases; junction bases outside the gene matches: 5. The CDR3 has 14 residues.

The sequence came from a woman younger than 45 with Graves' ophthalmopathy. The chain carries TRBV6-1 and TRBJ1-5, with TRBD1 matching 8 bases. The sequencing sample was made of blood. CDR3 nucleotides: TGTGCCAGCAGTGTGCTAGACAGGGGTCAGCCCCAGCATTTT. This codes for CASSVLDRGQPQHF.